Listed below are T cell receptor beta chains from one sample, sequenced in a study of identical twins. One entry per CDR3 protein results from TCRdb running MiXCR on the 5' RACE reads. The repertoire holds 400,000 to 500,000 distinct CDR3 sequences, with roughly 13% as singletons. The data were also submitted as part of a second study, on yellow fever vaccine responses in identical twins.

What was sequenced was CD4+ T cells sorted from blood. The source of these receptors is a young woman in good health. Each CDR3 is given with its conserved first and last residue. A D gene is named only where the DNA matches it firmly. Size tells how often a clone was seen (once, few, many) or the class of an expanded clone, and some rows leave it out.

J gene: TRBJ2-7
clone size: many
D gene: -
V gene: TRBV2
CDR3 DNA: TGTGCCAGCAGTGAAGGGGGGGACGAGCAGTACTTC
CDR3 protein: CASSEGGDEQYF

J gene: TRBJ2-2
clone size: few
D gene: TRBD1
V gene: TRBV28
CDR3 DNA: TGTGCCAGCAGTTTTGGACAGGGAGTGGTCACCGGGGAGCTGTTTTTT
CDR3 protein: CASSFGQGVVTGELFF

J gene: TRBJ2-7
clone size: many
D gene: -
V gene: TRBV3-1
CDR3 DNA: TGTGCCAGCAGCCAAGACAGGATCCTCTCCTACGAGCAGTACTTC
CDR3 protein: CASSQDRILSYEQYF

J gene: TRBJ2-1
clone size: -
D gene: TRBD2
V gene: TRBV20-1
CDR3 DNA: TGCAGTGCTAGCGGACGTGCCGGGTCTAGCGGGATGTATGAGCAGTTCTTC
CDR3 protein: CSASGRAGSSGMYEQFF

J gene: TRBJ2-1
clone size: -
D gene: TRBD2
V gene: TRBV7-9
CDR3 DNA: TGTGCCAGCAGCCCGCTTGACGGGGGGAGGCAGGGTGAGGGTCTCTTC
CDR3 protein: CASSPLDGGRQGEGLF

J gene: TRBJ1-1
clone size: few
D gene: -
V gene: TRBV27
CDR3 DNA: TGTGCCAGCCTGCGTAGTGGGGGGACTGAAGCTTTCTTT
CDR3 protein: CASLRSGGTEAFF

J gene: TRBJ2-2
clone size: -
D gene: TRBD2
V gene: TRBV30
CDR3 DNA: TGTGCCTGGAGCTTCGGGACTAGCGGGACCGGGGAGCTGTTTTTT
CDR3 protein: CAWSFGTSGTGELFF

J gene: TRBJ2-7
clone size: -
D gene: -
V gene: TRBV7-8
CDR3 DNA: TGTGCCAGCAGCCCAGCCCCTGTTAGAGAGCAGTACTTC
CDR3 protein: CASSPAPVREQYF

J gene: TRBJ2-1
clone size: -
D gene: -
V gene: TRBV10-2
CDR3 DNA: TGCGCCACCAGTAGTGTGCCGGGAGAGCAGTTCTTC
CDR3 protein: CATSSVPGEQFF

J gene: TRBJ1-2
clone size: few
D gene: -
V gene: TRBV6-2/TRBV6-3
CDR3 DNA: TGTGCCAGCAGCCCAAGGGGGGCGTATGGCTACACCTTC
CDR3 protein: CASSPRGAYGYTF

J gene: TRBJ2-5
clone size: -
D gene: -
V gene: TRBV4-1
CDR3 DNA: TGCGCCAGCAGCCAAGGATCAGGGGGACTAGAGACCCAGTACTTC
CDR3 protein: CASSQGSGGLETQYF

J gene: TRBJ2-1
clone size: many
D gene: -
V gene: TRBV5-6
CDR3 DNA: TGTGCCAGCTCCGACAGGTTGAGCTCCTACAATGAGCAGTTCTTC
CDR3 protein: CASSDRLSSYNEQFF

J gene: TRBJ1-1
clone size: few
D gene: -
V gene: TRBV20-1
CDR3 DNA: TGCAGTGCTAGAGTACGGGGCAAGCGGAACACTGAAGCTTTCTTT
CDR3 protein: CSARVRGKRNTEAFF

J gene: TRBJ2-5
clone size: few
D gene: TRBD2
V gene: TRBV25-1
CDR3 DNA: TGTGCCAGCAGTGGATTGGGACTAGCGAAAGAGACCCAGTACTTC
CDR3 protein: CASSGLGLAKETQYF

J gene: TRBJ2-3
clone size: few
D gene: TRBD2
V gene: TRBV18
CDR3 DNA: TGTGCCAGCTCACCCCTCCCCGGGAGGTTCGCAGATACGCAGTATTTT
CDR3 protein: CASSPLPGRFADTQYF

J gene: TRBJ2-7
clone size: few
D gene: TRBD2
V gene: TRBV7-9
CDR3 DNA: TGTGCCAGCAGTCCTCCTAGCGGAAGATTCGACTACGAGCAGTACTTC
CDR3 protein: CASSPPSGRFDYEQYF

J gene: TRBJ1-5
clone size: few
D gene: -
V gene: TRBV19
CDR3 DNA: TGTGCCAGTAGTATTTCGATTCCTCAGCCCCAGCATTTT
CDR3 protein: CASSISIPQPQHF

J gene: TRBJ2-1
clone size: many
D gene: TRBD1
V gene: TRBV24-1
CDR3 DNA: TGTGCCACCAGTGACCCCGAGGACAGGGGCAATGAGCAGTTCTTC
CDR3 protein: CATSDPEDRGNEQFF

J gene: TRBJ2-2
clone size: many
D gene: -
V gene: TRBV12-3/TRBV12-4
CDR3 DNA: TGTGCCAGCAGTTTAATGGAGGAGCTGTTTTTT
CDR3 protein: CASSLMEELFF

J gene: TRBJ1-1
clone size: -
D gene: TRBD1
V gene: TRBV15
CDR3 DNA: TGTGCCACCAGCACAGGGGGCAGCACTGAAGCTTTCTTT
CDR3 protein: CATSTGGSTEAFF

J gene: TRBJ2-1
clone size: many
D gene: -
V gene: TRBV3-1
CDR3 DNA: TGTGCCAGCAGCCAAACAACTTACAATGAGCAGTTCTTC
CDR3 protein: CASSQTTYNEQFF

J gene: TRBJ1-6
clone size: -
D gene: TRBD1
V gene: TRBV10-2
CDR3 DNA: TGCGCCAGCAGGCAGGGGGTGGAATCACCCCTCCACTTT
CDR3 protein: CASRQGVESPLHF

J gene: TRBJ1-2
clone size: -
D gene: TRBD1
V gene: TRBV5-1
CDR3 DNA: TGCGCCAGCAGCTTGGTCGGGACAGATACTGGCTACACCTTC
CDR3 protein: CASSLVGTDTGYTF

J gene: TRBJ2-1
clone size: -
D gene: -
V gene: TRBV27
CDR3 DNA: TGTGCCAGCACGCCAAGAGGCTCCTACAATGAGCAGTTCTTC
CDR3 protein: CASTPRGSYNEQFF

J gene: TRBJ2-5
clone size: many
D gene: TRBD1
V gene: TRBV3-1
CDR3 DNA: TGTGCCAGCTCTTTGACAGGGGGCGTAGGAGAGACCCAGTACTTC
CDR3 protein: CASSLTGGVGETQYF

J gene: TRBJ2-7
clone size: few
D gene: TRBD2
V gene: TRBV4-1
CDR3 DNA: TGCGCCAGCAGCCAAGAGTTTAGCGGGAGGACTATGGGGGAGCAGTACTTC
CDR3 protein: CASSQEFSGRTMGEQYF

J gene: TRBJ2-7
clone size: many
D gene: TRBD2
V gene: TRBV4-2
CDR3 DNA: TGTGCCAGCAGCCGAGCGACTAGCGGGAACTCCTACGAGCAGTACTTC
CDR3 protein: CASSRATSGNSYEQYF

J gene: TRBJ2-1
clone size: many
D gene: -
V gene: TRBV4-1
CDR3 DNA: TGCGCCAGCAGCCAAGAAACTGGGGGATACTCCTACAATGAGCAGTTCTTC
CDR3 protein: CASSQETGGYSYNEQFF

J gene: TRBJ1-2
clone size: few
D gene: -
V gene: TRBV4-2
CDR3 DNA: TGTGCCAGCAGCCAAGGCGGAAGCCGTCTTAACTATGGCTACACCTTC
CDR3 protein: CASSQGGSRLNYGYTF

J gene: TRBJ2-2
clone size: many
D gene: TRBD1
V gene: TRBV15
CDR3 DNA: TGTGCCACCAGCAGAGGACAGGGGAGCGCCGGGGAGCTGTTTTTT
CDR3 protein: CATSRGQGSAGELFF

J gene: TRBJ2-7
clone size: few
D gene: TRBD1
V gene: TRBV15
CDR3 DNA: TGTGCCACCAGCAGAAGACAGGGGTTCTACGAGCAGTACTTC
CDR3 protein: CATSRRQGFYEQYF

J gene: TRBJ2-5
clone size: many
D gene: -
V gene: TRBV9
CDR3 DNA: TGTGCCAGCAGCGGGGGCCCTGTGGAGACCCAGTACTTC
CDR3 protein: CASSGGPVETQYF

J gene: TRBJ2-5
clone size: -
D gene: -
V gene: TRBV3-1
CDR3 DNA: TGTGCCAGCAGCCAAGATTGGGCCTCGGAGACCCAGTACTTC
CDR3 protein: CASSQDWASETQYF

J gene: TRBJ2-1
clone size: -
D gene: TRBD2
V gene: TRBV7-9
CDR3 DNA: TGTGCCAGCAGCTTAAGCGGGGGGGAAGGATTCTTC
CDR3 protein: CASSLSGGEGFF

J gene: TRBJ2-7
clone size: -
D gene: -
V gene: TRBV11-2
CDR3 DNA: TGTGCCAGCAGCAGGCAGGAAGCGTACGAGCAGTACTTC
CDR3 protein: CASSRQEAYEQYF

J gene: TRBJ1-1
clone size: few
D gene: -
V gene: TRBV29-1
CDR3 DNA: TGCAGCGTTGTACAGGCCACTGAAGCTTTCTTT
CDR3 protein: CSVVQATEAFF

J gene: TRBJ2-1
clone size: -
D gene: TRBD2
V gene: TRBV5-1
CDR3 DNA: TGCGCCAGCGATACGAGGGCTAGCGGGGGAAATGAGCAGTTCTTC
CDR3 protein: CASDTRASGGNEQFF

J gene: TRBJ1-3
clone size: -
D gene: -
V gene: TRBV4-2
CDR3 DNA: TGTGCCAGCAGCCAAGAGTGGCATCGGAGCAACACCATATATTTT
CDR3 protein: CASSQEWHRSNTIYF

J gene: TRBJ2-6
clone size: few
D gene: -
V gene: TRBV4-2
CDR3 DNA: TGTGCCAGCAGCCCCTCGGGTTTGGAGGCTGGGGCCAACGTCCTGACTTTC
CDR3 protein: CASSPSGLEAGANVLTF

J gene: TRBJ2-3
clone size: few
D gene: -
V gene: TRBV12-3/TRBV12-4
CDR3 DNA: TGTGCCAGCAGTTTATCCCGAACCACAGATACGCAGTATTTT
CDR3 protein: CASSLSRTTDTQYF

J gene: TRBJ2-1
clone size: many
D gene: TRBD2
V gene: TRBV24-1
CDR3 DNA: TGTGCCACCAGTGACTACAAGCTAGCGGGAGAGGATGAGCAGTTCTTC
CDR3 protein: CATSDYKLAGEDEQFF

J gene: TRBJ2-3
clone size: -
D gene: -
V gene: TRBV6-1
CDR3 DNA: TGTGCCACAGGGGGGTCCGAGCGCGCAGATACGCAGTATTTT
CDR3 protein: CATGGSERADTQYF

J gene: TRBJ1-1
clone size: -
D gene: -
V gene: TRBV12-3/TRBV12-4
CDR3 DNA: TGTGCCAGCAGCCCACAGTATATCACTGAAGCTTTCTTT
CDR3 protein: CASSPQYITEAFF

J gene: TRBJ2-7
clone size: many
D gene: -
V gene: TRBV6-2/TRBV6-3
CDR3 DNA: TGTGCCAGCGGCTTGCGGGAGCAGTACTTC
CDR3 protein: CASGLREQYF

J gene: TRBJ2-1
clone size: few
D gene: TRBD1
V gene: TRBV6-2/TRBV6-3
CDR3 DNA: TGTGCCAGCAGTTACCGGGACAGGGGGGTGTACAATGAGCAGTTCTTC
CDR3 protein: CASSYRDRGVYNEQFF

J gene: TRBJ2-7
clone size: -
D gene: TRBD2
V gene: TRBV27
CDR3 DNA: TGTGCCAGCAGTTCCCCTAGCGGGGGTACCTACGAGCAGTACTTC
CDR3 protein: CASSSPSGGTYEQYF

J gene: TRBJ2-1
clone size: -
D gene: TRBD2
V gene: TRBV7-2
CDR3 DNA: TGTGCCAGCAGCTCCCTCGGACTAGCGGGGACCAGAGAGCAGTTCTTC
CDR3 protein: CASSSLGLAGTREQFF

J gene: TRBJ2-1
clone size: few
D gene: TRBD2
V gene: TRBV11-3
CDR3 DNA: TGTGCCAGCAGCTCCAGGACTAGCGGGAGCAATGAGCAGTTCTTC
CDR3 protein: CASSSRTSGSNEQFF

J gene: TRBJ2-7
clone size: few
D gene: TRBD1
V gene: TRBV6-2/TRBV6-3
CDR3 DNA: TGTGCCAGCAGTTCAGGACAGGGGAGGATCGAGCAGTACTTC
CDR3 protein: CASSSGQGRIEQYF

J gene: TRBJ1-5
clone size: -
D gene: -
V gene: TRBV29-1
CDR3 DNA: TGCAGCGTTGCCGACTACAATCAGCCCCAGCATTTT
CDR3 protein: CSVADYNQPQHF

J gene: TRBJ2-7
clone size: -
D gene: TRBD2
V gene: TRBV10-3
CDR3 DNA: TGTGCCATCAGTGAGGCGGGACTAGCGGGGGCCTACGAGCAGTACTTC
CDR3 protein: CAISEAGLAGAYEQYF

J gene: TRBJ1-1
clone size: -
D gene: -
V gene: TRBV6-5
CDR3 DNA: TGTGCCAGCAGTCACCCGCCAAGTAAGAACACTGAAGCTTTCTTT
CDR3 protein: CASSHPPSKNTEAFF